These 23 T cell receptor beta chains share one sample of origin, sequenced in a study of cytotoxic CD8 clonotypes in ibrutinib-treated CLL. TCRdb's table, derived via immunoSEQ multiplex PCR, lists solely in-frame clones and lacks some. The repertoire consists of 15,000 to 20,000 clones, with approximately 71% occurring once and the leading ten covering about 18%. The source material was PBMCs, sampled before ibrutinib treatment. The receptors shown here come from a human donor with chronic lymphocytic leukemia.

The CDR3 is CASSLKIGYNEQFF. The CDR3 bases are TGTGCCAGCAGCTTAAAGATCGGATACAATGAGCAGTTCTTC. This rearrangement joins TRBV7-3 to TRBJ2-1; D is unclear. Trimming stripped 1 base from V and 4 bases from J, with 8 bases between. Germline V CDR1 and CDR2: SGHTA, FQGTGA. This CDR3 has 14 amino acids.

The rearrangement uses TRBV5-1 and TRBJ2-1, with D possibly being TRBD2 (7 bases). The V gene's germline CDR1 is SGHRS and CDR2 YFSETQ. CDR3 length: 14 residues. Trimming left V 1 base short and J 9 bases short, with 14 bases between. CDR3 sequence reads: CASSLSGGAAEQFF. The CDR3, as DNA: TGCGCCAGCAGCTTGAGTGGGGGGGCCGCTGAGCAGTTCTTC.

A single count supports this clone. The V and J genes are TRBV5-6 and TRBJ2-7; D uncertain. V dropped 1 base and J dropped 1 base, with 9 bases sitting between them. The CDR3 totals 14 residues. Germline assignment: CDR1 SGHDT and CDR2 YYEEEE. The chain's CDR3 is CASSLWGSSYEQYF. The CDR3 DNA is TGTGCCAGCAGCTTGTGGGGATCATCCTACGAGCAGTACTTC.

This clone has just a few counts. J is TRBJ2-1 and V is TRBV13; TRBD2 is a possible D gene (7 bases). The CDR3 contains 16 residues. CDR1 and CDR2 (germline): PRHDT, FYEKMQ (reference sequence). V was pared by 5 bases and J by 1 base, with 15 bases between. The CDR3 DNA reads TGTGCCAGCAGCCACTTGGGGGGGCGGTCCTACAATGAGCAGTTCTTC. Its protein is CASSHLGGRSYNEQFF.

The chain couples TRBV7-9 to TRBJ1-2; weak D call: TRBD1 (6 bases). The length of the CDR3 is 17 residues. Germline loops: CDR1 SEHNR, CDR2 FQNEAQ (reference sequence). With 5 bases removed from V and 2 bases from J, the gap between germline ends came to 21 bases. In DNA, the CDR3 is TGTGCCAGCAGCCCAAATCCCGGACAGAGGGGGAACTATGGCTACACCTTC. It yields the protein CASSPNPGQRGNYGYTF.

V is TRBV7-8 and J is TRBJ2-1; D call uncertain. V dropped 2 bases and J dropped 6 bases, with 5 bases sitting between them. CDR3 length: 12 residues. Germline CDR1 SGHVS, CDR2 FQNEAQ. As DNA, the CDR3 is TGTGCCAGCAGCTTAAGGTCCAATGAGCAGTTCTTC. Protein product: CASSLRSNEQFF.

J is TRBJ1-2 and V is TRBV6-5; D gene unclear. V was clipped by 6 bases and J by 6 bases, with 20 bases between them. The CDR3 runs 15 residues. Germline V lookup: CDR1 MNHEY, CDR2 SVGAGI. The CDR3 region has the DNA TGTGCCAGCAGGACCCGAGAGGGCAGTTTAGATGGCTACACCTTC. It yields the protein CASRTREGSLDGYTF.

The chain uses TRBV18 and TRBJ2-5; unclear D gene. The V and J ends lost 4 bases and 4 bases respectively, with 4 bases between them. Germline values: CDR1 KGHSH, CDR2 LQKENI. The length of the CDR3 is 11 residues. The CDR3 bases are TGTGCCAGCTCACGGCTAGAGACCCAGTACTTC. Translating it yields CASSRLETQYF.

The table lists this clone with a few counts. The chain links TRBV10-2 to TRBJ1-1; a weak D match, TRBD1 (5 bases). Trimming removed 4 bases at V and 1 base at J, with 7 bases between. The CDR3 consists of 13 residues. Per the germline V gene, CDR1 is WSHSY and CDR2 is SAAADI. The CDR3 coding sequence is TGCGCCAGCAGTGCCACAGGGAACACTGAAGCTTTCTTT. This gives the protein CASSATGNTEAFF.

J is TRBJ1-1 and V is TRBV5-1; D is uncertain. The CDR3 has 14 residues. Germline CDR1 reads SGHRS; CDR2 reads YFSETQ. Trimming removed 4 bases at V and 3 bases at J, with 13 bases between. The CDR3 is CASSPLGGYTEAFF. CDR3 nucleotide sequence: TGCGCCAGCAGCCCGCTAGGAGGGTACACTGAAGCTTTCTTT.

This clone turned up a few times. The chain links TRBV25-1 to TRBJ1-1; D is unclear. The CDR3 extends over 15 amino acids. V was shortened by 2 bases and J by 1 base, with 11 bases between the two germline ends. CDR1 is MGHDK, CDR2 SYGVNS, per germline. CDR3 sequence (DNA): TGTGCCAGCAGTGAAAGTACTCTTTGGAACACTGAAGCTTTCTTT. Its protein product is CASSESTLWNTEAFF.

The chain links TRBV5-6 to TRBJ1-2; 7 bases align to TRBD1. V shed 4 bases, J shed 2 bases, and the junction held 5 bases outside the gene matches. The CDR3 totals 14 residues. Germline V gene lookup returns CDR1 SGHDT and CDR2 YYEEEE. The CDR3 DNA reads TGTGCCAGCAGCCCAGGGGGAGGCAACTATGGCTACACCTTC. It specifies CASSPGGGNYGYTF.

The CDR3 reads CARAGGRETQYF. Here the CDR3 DNA reads TGTGCCCGGGCCGGGGGGCGGGAGACCCAGTACTTC. The chain couples TRBV30 to TRBJ2-5; perhaps TRBD2 as D (7 bases). CDR3 length: 12 amino acids. The V gene's germline CDR1 is GTSNPN and CDR2 SVGIG (reference sequence). V was clipped by 8 bases and J by 5 bases, with 15 bases between them.

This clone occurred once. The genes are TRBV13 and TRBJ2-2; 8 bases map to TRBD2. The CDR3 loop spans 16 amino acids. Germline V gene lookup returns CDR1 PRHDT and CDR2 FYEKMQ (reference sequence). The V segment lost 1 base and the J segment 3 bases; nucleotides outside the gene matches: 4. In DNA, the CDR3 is TGTGCCAGCAGCTTAGTTAGCGGGGATTACACCGGGGAGCTGTTTTTT. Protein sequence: CASSLVSGDYTGELFF.

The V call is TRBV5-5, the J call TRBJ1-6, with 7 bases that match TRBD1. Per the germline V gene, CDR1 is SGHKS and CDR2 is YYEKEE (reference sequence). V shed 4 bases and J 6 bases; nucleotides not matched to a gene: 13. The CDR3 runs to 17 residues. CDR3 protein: CASSRADRDRPNSPLHF. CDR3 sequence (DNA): TGTGCCAGCAGCCGAGCTGACAGGGACCGGCCTAATTCACCCCTCCACTTT.

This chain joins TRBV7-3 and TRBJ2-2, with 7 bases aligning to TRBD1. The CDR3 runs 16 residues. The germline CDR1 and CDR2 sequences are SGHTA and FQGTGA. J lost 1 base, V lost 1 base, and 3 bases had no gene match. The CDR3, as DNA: TGTGCCAGCAGCTTAAAAGGGGGCGGGAACACCGGGGAGCTGTTTTTT. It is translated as CASSLKGGGNTGELFF.

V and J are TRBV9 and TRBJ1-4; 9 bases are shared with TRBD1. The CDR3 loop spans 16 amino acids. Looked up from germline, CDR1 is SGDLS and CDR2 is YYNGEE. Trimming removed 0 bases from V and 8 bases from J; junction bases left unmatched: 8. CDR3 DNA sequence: TGTGCCAGCAGCGTAGAGACCGGGACAGGGAGGGAAAAACTGTTTTTT. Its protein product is CASSVETGTGREKLFF.

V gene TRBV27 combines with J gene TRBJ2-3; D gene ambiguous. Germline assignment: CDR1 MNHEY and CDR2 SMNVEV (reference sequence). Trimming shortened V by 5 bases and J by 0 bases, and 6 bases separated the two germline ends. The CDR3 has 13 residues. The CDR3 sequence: CASSLSSTDTQYF. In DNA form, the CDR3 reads TGTGCCAGCAGTCTCTCTAGCACAGATACGCAGTATTTT.

The CDR3 spells CAWNPTTSGVETQYF. The CDR3 DNA reads as TGTGCCTGGAACCCGACTACTAGCGGGGTAGAGACCCAGTACTTC. The chain joins TRBV30 to TRBJ2-5; 10 nucleotides match TRBD2. Per the germline V gene, CDR1 is GTSNPN and CDR2 is SVGIG (reference sequence). The CDR3 is 15 amino acids. Losses at the gene ends were 4 bases for V and 4 bases for J; bases not matched to a gene: 9.

This CDR3 reads CASSSGLAGFTDTQYF. The CDR3 region has the DNA TGTGCCAGCAGCTCGGGACTAGCGGGGTTCACAGATACGCAGTATTTT. This chain connects TRBV7-2 to TRBJ2-3, with TRBD2 matching 13 bases. CDR1 is SGHTA, CDR2 FQGNSA, per germline. V lost 4 bases to trimming and J lost 2 bases; unmatched junction nucleotides: 3. This CDR3 spans 16 amino acids.

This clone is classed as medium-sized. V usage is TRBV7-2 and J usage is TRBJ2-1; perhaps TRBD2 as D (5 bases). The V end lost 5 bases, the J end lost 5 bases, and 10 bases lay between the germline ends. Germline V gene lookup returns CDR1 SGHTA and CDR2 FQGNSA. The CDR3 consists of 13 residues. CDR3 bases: TGTGCCAGCAGCCGGACTGGAAACAATGAGCAGTTCTTC. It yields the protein CASSRTGNNEQFF.

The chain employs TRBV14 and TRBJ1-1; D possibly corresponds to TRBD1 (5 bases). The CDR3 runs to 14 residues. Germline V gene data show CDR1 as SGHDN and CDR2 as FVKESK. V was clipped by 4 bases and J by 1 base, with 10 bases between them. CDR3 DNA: TGTGCCAGCAGCCCGACAGTCGGGAACACTGAAGCTTTCTTT. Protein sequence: CASSPTVGNTEAFF.

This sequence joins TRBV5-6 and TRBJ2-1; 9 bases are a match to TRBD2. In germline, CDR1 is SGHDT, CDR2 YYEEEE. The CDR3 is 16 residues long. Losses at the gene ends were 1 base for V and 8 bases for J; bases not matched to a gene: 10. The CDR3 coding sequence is TGTGCCAGCAGCTTGATGCCTAGCGGGGTCTATTATGAGCAGTTCTTC. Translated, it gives CASSLMPSGVYYEQFF. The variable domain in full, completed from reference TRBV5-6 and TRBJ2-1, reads DAGVTQSPTHLIKTRGQQVTLRCSPKSGHDTVSWYQQALGQGPQFIFQYYEEEERQRGNFPDRFSGHQFPNYSSELNVNALLLGDSALYLCASSLMPSGVYYEQFFGPGTRLTVL.